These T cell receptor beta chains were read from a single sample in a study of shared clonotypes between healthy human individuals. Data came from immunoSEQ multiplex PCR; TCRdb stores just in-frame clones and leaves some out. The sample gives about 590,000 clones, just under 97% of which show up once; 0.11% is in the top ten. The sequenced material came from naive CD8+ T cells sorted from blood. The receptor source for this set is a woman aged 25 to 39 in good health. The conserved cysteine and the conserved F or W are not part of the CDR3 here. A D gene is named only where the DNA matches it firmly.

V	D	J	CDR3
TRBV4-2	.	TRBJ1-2	ASSQDPGEENYGYT
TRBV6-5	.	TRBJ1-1	ASTMARALNTEAF
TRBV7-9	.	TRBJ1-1	ASSLGGGQIMNTEAF
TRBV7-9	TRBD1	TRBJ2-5	ASSEPGQGAGETQY
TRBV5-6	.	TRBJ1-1	ASSWQDTEAF
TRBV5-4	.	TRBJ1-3	ASSLWGAGNTIY
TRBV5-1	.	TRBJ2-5	ASSLGTLQETQY
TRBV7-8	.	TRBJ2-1	ASSLDLAGRYNEQF
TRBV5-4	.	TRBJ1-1	ASSLVSGGVTEAF
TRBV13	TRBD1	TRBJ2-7	ASRYSPGQGSRGYEQY
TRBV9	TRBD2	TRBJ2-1	ASSELAGGPNEQF
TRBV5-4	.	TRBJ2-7	ASSTVNEQY
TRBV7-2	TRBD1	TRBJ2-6	ATGGQGALGANVLT
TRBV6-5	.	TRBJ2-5	ASSYLSGQETQY
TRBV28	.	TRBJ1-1	ASSLWAENTEAF
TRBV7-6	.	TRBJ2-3	ASSLGTDTQY
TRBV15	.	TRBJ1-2	ATSRYSDYGYT
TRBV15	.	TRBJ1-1	ATSRGQVEAF
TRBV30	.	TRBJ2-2	AWGGPVPFYTGELF
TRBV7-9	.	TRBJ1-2	ASSLGRGANYGYT
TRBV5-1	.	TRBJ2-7	ASSPRGGSYEQY
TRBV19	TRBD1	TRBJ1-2	ASSNPGQGAGYT
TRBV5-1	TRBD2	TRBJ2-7	ASSFGTSGSYEQY
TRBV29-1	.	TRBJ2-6	SVYTVGLKATGANVLT
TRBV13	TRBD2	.	ASSLMLAGAYEQY
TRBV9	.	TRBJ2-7	ASSVEGAGSYEQY
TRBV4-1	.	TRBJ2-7	ASASGRGYEQY
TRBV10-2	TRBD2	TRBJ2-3	ASSVFPDGGRRHTQY
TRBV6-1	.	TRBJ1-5	ASRPRTEKNQPQH
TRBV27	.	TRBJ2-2	ASGGTGELF
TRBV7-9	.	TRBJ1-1	ASSSMNTEAF
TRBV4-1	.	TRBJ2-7	ASSQSVEYSYEQY
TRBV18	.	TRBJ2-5	ASSLVFQETQY
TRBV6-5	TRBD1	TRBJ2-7	ASSTTGGGYEQY
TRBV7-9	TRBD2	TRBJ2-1	ASSYTSGRIGNEQF
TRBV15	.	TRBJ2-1	ATSRASEGVYNEQF
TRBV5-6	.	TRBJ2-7	ASSPTSVDEQY
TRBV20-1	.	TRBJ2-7	SARSLGEQY
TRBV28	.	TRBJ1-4	ASSSVRGNEKLF
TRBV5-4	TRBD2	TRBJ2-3	ASSLEAGVPDTQY
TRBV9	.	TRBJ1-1	ASSVGGWLDTEAF
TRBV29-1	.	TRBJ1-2	SAREDYGYT
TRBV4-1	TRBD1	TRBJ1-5	ASSHGRTGDSQPQH
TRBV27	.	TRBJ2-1	ASSQVGTYYNEQF
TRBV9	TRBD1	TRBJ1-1	ASSLTGVGTEAF
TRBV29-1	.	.	SVVSYEQY
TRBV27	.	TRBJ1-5	ASSFSGVGQPQH
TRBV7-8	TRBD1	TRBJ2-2	ASSLGWTGGYTGELF
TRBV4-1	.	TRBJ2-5	ASSPRTPYQETQY
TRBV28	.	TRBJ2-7	ASIGRLWVDEQY
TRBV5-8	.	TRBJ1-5	ASSLAKKSSQH
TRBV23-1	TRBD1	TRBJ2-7	ASSHGTDRVYEQY
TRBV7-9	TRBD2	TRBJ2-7	ASSPLTSGRASYEQY